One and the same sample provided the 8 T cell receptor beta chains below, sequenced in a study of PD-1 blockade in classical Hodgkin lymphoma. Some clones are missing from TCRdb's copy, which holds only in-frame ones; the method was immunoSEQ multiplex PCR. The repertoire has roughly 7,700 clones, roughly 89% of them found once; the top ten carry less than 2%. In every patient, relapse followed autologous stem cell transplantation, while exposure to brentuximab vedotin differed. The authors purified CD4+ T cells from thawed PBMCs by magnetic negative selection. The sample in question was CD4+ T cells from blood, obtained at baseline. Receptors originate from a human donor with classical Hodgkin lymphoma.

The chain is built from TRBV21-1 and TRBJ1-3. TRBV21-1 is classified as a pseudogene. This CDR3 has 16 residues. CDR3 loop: CASTLRGENSGNTIYF. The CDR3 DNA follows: TGTGCCAGCACCCTTCGAGGAGAGAACTCTGGAAACACCATATATTTT.

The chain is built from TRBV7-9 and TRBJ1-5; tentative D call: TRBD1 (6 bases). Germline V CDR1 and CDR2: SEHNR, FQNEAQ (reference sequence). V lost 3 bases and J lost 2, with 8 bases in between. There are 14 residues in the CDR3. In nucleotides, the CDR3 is TGTGCCAGCAGCTTGGGGGGCGGCAATCAGCCCCAGCATTTT. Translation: CASSLGGGNQPQHF.

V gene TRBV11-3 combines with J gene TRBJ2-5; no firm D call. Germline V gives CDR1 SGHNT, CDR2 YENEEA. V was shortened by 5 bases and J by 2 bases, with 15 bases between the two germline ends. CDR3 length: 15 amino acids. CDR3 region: CASSPDGQSQETQYF. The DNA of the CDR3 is TGTGCCAGCAGCCCAGACGGCCAATCGCAAGAGACCCAGTACTTC.

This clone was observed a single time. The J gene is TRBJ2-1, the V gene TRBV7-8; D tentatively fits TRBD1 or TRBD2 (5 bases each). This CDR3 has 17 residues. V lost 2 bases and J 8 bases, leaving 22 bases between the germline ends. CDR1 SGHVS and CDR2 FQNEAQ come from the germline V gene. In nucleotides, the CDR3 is TGTGCCAGCAGCTTAAAACAACACCGGGACCCCCAAGATGAGCAGTTCTTC. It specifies CASSLKQHRDPQDEQFF. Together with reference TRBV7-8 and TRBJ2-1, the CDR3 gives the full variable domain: GAGVSQSPRYKVAKRGQDVALRCDPISGHVSLFWYQQALGQGPEFLTYFQNEAQLDKSGLPSDRFFAERPEGSVSTLKIQRTQQEDSAVYLCASSLKQHRDPQDEQFFGPGTRLTVL.

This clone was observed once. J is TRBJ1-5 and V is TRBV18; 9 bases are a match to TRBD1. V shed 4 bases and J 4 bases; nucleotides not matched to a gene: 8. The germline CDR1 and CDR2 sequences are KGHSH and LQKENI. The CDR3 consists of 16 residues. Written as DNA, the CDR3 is TGTGCCAGCTCACGGGGACAGGGTGGGAAAAATCAGCCCCAGCATTTT. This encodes CASSRGQGGKNQPQHF.

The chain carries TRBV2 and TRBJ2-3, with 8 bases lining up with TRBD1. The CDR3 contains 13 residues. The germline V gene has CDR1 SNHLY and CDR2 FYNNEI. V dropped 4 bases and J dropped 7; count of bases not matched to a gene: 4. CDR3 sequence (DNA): TGTGCCAGCAGTGGGACAGGGCTCTATACGCAGTATTTT. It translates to CASSGTGLYTQYF.

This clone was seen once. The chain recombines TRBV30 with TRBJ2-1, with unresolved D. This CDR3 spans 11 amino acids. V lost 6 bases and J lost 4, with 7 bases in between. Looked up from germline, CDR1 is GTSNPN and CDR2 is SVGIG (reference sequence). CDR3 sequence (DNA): TGTGCCTGCCACCCATACAATGAGCAGTTCTTC. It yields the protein CACHPYNEQFF.

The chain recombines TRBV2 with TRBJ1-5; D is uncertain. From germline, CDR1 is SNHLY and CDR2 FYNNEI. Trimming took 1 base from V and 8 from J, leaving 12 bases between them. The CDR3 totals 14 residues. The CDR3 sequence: CASSEEALYKPQHF. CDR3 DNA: TGTGCCAGCAGTGAAGAAGCCCTATACAAGCCCCAGCATTTT.